Ten or more counts support the clone carrying this T cell receptor beta chain. The authors made TCR beta cDNA from around 500 ng total RNA with a constant-region primer. Each TCR beta library was derived from three nested multiplex PCR rounds that employed slightly modified ARM-PCR. Primers for the first two PCR rounds were TRBV1-TRBV30 forward primers and a C-beta reverse primer (about 9 cycles per round). TCRdb independently ran MiXCR on the multiplex PCR reads; one entry per CDR3 protein. Here the sample spans about 120,000 distinct CDR3 sequences, about two thirds being singletons. The data stem from a study of tumor-infiltrating lymphocytes in primary liver carcinoma. Study-wide context: These were node-negative, non-metastatic T1-T3 tumors of roughly 4 to 10 cm.

Germline V gene sequence: CDR1 SGHRS, CDR2 YFSETQ. V was shortened by 9 bases and J by 0 bases, with 20 bases between the two germline ends. The CDR3 extends over 16 amino acids. For each extraction, RNA and DNA were obtained together from around 18-30 mg of unsorted bulk tissue. The gene calls are TRBV5-1 and TRBJ2-3; D may match TRBD1 or TRBD2 (5 bases each). The sequenced sample consisted of tumor-adjacent normal liver tissue. This receptor was taken from a woman in her sixties or seventies with primary liver carcinoma and hepatitis B virus infection. The CDR3 spells CATRDGAAESTDTQYF. The CDR3 bases are TGCGCCACCCGGGATGGGGCAGCGGAAAGCACAGATACGCAGTATTTT.